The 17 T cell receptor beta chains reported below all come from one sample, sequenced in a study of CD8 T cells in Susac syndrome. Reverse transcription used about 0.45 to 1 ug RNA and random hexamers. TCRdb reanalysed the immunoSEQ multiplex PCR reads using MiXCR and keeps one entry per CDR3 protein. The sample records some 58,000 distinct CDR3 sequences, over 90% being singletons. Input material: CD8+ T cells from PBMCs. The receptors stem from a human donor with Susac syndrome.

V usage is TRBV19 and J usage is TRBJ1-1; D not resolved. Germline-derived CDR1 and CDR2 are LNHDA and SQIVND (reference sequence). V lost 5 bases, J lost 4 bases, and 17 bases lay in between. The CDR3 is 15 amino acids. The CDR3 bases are TGTGCCAGTAGTTGGACCCACCCTGCGATCACTGAAGCTTTCTTT. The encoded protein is CASSWTHPAITEAFF. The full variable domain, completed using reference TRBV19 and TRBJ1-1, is DGGITQSPKYLFRKEGQNVTLSCEQNLNHDAMYWYRQDPGQGLRLIYYSQIVNDFQKGDIAEGYSVSREKKESFPLTVTSAQKNPTAFYLCASSWTHPAITEAFFGQGTRLTVV.

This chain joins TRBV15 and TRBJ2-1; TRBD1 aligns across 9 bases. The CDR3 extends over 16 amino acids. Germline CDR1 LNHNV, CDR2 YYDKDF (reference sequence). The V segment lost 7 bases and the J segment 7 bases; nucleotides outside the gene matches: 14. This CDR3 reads CATINWGTGKRNEQFF. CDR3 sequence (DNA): TGTGCCACCATCAACTGGGGGACAGGGAAACGTAATGAGCAGTTCTTC.

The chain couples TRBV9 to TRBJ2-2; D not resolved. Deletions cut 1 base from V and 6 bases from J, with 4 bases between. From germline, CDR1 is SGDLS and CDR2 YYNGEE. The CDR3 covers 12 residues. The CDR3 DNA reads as TGTGCCAGCAGCGTACTGGCCGGGGAGCTGTTTTTT. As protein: CASSVLAGELFF.

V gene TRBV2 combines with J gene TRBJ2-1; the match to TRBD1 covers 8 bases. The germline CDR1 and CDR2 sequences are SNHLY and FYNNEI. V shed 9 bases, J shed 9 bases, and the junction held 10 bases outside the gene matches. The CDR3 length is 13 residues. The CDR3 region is CARHTQGAVEQFF. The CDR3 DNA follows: TGTGCCAGACATACCCAGGGGGCGGTTGAGCAGTTCTTC.

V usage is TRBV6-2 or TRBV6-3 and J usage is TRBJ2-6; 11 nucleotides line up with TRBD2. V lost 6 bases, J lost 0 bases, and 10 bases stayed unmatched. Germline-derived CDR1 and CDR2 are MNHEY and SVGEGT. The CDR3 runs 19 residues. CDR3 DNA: TGTGCCAGCAGACCCCCGACTAGCGGGGCGTTCTCTGGGGCCAACGTCCTGACTTTC. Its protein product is CASRPPTSGAFSGANVLTF.

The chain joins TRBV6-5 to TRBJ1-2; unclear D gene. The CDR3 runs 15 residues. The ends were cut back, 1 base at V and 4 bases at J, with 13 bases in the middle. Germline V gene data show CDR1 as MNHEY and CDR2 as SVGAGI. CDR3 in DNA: TGTGCCAGCAGTTACTACCCGGACGGGGTCTATGGCTACACCTTC. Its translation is CASSYYPDGVYGYTF.

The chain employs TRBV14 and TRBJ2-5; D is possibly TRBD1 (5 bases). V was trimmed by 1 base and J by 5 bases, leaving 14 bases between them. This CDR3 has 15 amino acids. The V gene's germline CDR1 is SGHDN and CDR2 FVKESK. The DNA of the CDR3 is TGTGCCAGCAGCCAAGCTCAGGGTCGGTCGGAGACCCAGTACTTC. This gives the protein CASSQAQGRSETQYF.

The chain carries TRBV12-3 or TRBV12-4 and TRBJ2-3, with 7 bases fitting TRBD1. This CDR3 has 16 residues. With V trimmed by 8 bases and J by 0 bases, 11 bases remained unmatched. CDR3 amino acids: CASSYGTARSTDTQYF. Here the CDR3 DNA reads TGTGCCAGCTCCTATGGGACAGCGAGAAGCACAGATACGCAGTATTTT.

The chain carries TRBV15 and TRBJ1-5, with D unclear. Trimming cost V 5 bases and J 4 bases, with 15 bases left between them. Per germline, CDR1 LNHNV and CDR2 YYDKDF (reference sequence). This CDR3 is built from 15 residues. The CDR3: CATSAGLILNQPQHF. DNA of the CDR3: TGTGCCACCAGCGCGGGCCTTATCCTTAATCAGCCCCAGCATTTT.

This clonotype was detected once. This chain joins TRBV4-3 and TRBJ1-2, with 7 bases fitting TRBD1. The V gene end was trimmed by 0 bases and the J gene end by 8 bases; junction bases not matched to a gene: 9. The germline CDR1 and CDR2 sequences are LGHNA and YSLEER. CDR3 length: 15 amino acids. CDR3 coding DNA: TGCGCCAGCAGCCAAGATCCAACAGGGGTCCGCGGCTACACCTTC. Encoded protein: CASSQDPTGVRGYTF.

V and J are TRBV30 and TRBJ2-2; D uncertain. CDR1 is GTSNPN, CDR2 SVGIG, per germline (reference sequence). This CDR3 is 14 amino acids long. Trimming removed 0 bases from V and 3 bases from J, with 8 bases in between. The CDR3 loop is CAWSVALHTGELFF. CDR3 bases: TGTGCCTGGAGTGTGGCCTTGCACACCGGGGAGCTGTTTTTT.

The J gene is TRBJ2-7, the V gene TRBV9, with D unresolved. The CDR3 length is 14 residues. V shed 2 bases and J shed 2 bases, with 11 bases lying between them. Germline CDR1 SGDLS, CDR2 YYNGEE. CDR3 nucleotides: TGTGCCAGCAGCGTTTCGAACAGTGCCTACGAGCAGTACTTC. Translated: CASSVSNSAYEQYF.

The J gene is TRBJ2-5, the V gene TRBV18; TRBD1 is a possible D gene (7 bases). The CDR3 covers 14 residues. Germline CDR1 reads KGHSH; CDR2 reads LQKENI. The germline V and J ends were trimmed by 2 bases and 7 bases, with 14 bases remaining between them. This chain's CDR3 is CASSPIGQEGTQYF. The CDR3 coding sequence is TGTGCCAGCTCACCAATCGGACAGGAGGGGACCCAGTACTTC.

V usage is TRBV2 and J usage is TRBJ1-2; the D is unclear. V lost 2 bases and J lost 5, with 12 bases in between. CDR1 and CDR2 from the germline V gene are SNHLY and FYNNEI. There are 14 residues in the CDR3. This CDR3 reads CASSESSRSYGYTF. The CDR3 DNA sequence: TGTGCCAGCAGTGAAAGCAGCAGATCTTATGGCTACACCTTC.

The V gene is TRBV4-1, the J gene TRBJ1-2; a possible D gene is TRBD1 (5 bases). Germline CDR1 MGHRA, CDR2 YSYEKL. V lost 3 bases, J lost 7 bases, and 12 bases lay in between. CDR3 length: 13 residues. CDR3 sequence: CASSQSGAFGYTF. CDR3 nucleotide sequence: TGCGCCAGCAGCCAGAGCGGGGCGTTTGGCTACACCTTC.

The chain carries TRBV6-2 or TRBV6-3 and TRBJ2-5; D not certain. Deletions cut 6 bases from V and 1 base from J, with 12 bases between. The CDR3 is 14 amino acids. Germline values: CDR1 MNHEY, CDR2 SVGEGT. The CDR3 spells CASSKLDLQETQYF. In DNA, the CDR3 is TGTGCCAGCAGCAAACTCGACCTCCAAGAGACCCAGTACTTC.

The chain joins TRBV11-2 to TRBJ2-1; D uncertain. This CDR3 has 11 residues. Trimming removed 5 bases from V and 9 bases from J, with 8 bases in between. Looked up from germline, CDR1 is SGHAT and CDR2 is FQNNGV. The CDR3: CASSPTTEQFF. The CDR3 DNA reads TGTGCCAGCAGCCCCACCACTGAGCAGTTCTTC.